A single sample gave rise to the 24 T cell receptor beta chains below, sequenced in a study of T cells in Graves' hyperthyroidism and ophthalmopathy (dated by TCRdb to about 2019). Receptor amplification or capture employed multiplex PCR. Sequencing took place on an Illumina HiSeq 2000. The TCR beta CDR3 regions were amplified from RNA transcripts. The TCR CDR3 was subjected to a first round of RT-PCR using the HTBI primer set and the Qiagen OneStep RT-PCR kit. TCRdb reprocessed the public reads (quality trimming at Q25 with fastp, clone calling with MiXCR) and kept in-frame beta chains. Rows with a matching CDR3 protein are joined into one entry that keeps the most common DNA and genes. This sample has under 450,000 distinct CDR3 sequences in its table, and 13% of those were observed once. The ten biggest clones cover 20% of the sample. The source material was blood. These receptor sequences come from a man aged 30-40 years with Graves' hyperthyroidism that later progressed to Graves' ophthalmopathy.

This clonotype came up many times. The chain joins TRBV7-9 to TRBJ2-7; no clear D gene. The CDR3 covers 14 residues. Germline CDR1 and CDR2: SEHNR and FQNEAQ (reference sequence). Trimming removed 1 base at V and 2 bases at J, with 9 bases between. This chain's CDR3 is CASSLGGNTYEQYF. Written as DNA, the CDR3 is TGTGCCAGCAGCTTAGGGGGAAATACCTACGAGCAGTACTTC.

This clonotype was picked up a small number of times. A read error is possible here, since a much larger clone lies one base away. The J gene is TRBJ2-1, the V gene TRBV11-2; D possibly uses TRBD1 or TRBD2 (5 bases each). Looked up from germline, CDR1 is SGHAT and CDR2 is FQNNGV. This CDR3 comprises 16 residues. The CDR3 loop is CASSLLRLGRNNEQLF. The CDR3 DNA follows: TGTGCCAGCAGCTTATTGAGACTGGGACGGAACAATGAGCAGCTCTTC. Drawing the rest from reference TRBV11-2 and TRBJ2-1, the complete variable domain is EAGVAQSPRYKIIEKRQSVAFWCNPISGHATLYWYQQILGQGPKLLIQFQNNGVVDDSQLPKDRFSAERLKGVDSTLKIQPAKLEDSAVYLCASSLLRLGRNNEQLFGPGTRLTVL.

This clonotype was seen at least ten times. The chain carries TRBV20-1 and TRBJ1-1; TRBD1 is a possible D gene (5 bases). Germline V gene data show CDR1 as DFQATT and CDR2 as SNEGSKA (reference sequence). Trimming removed 7 bases at V and 7 bases at J, with 19 bases between. The CDR3 runs to 13 residues. CDR3 amino acids: CSVPRGFTGEAFF. Here the CDR3 DNA reads TGCAGTGTCCCCCGGGGCTTCACGGGTGAAGCTTTCTTT.

This clonotype was seen a few times. CDR3 coding DNA: TGCAGTGCTAGAGGCAACGAGGGAGGTTCACCCCTCCACTTT. Translation: CSARGNEGGSPLHF. V usage is TRBV20-1 and J usage is TRBJ1-6; D unresolved. In germline, CDR1 is DFQATT, CDR2 SNEGSKA (reference sequence). V shed 1 base and J shed 9 bases, with 13 bases lying between them. CDR3 length: 14 amino acids.

In this sample, this clonotype turned up many times. The rearrangement uses TRBV7-2 and TRBJ2-3; TRBD2 matches 10 bases. Germline lookup yields CDR1 SGHTA and CDR2 FQGNSA. CDR3 length: 17 residues. Unmatched junction bases numbered 8, after V lost 5 bases and J lost 0 bases. The DNA for the CDR3 is TGTGCCAGCAGCACCCGAGGACTAGCGGATAGCACAGATACGCAGTATTTT. Protein product: CASSTRGLADSTDTQYF.

Ten or more counts support this clonotype. This rearrangement joins TRBV7-9 to TRBJ2-3; 9 bases agree with TRBD2. Trimming at V came to 2 bases and at J to 6 bases, leaving 12 bases not matched to a gene. CDR1 SEHNR and CDR2 FQNEAQ come from the germline V gene (reference sequence). CDR3 length equals 17 residues. The CDR3 here is CASSLKRQLAGGDTQYF. The CDR3 DNA sequence: TGTGCCAGCAGCTTAAAACGACAACTAGCGGGCGGCGATACGCAGTATTTT.

The J gene is TRBJ2-1, the V gene TRBV12-3 or TRBV12-4; perhaps D is TRBD1 or TRBD2 (5 bases each). The germline V and J ends were trimmed by 7 bases and 6 bases, with 13 bases remaining between them. The CDR3 is made up of 13 amino acids. The CDR3 region has the DNA TGTGCCAGCACCCCTCCAGGGACCAATGAGCAGTTCTTC. It specifies CASTPPGTNEQFF.

This clonotype was seen repeatedly, ten times or more. The chain joins TRBV12-3 or TRBV12-4 to TRBJ2-7; 13 bases match TRBD2. Unmatched junction bases numbered 8, after V lost 5 bases and J lost 4 bases. This CDR3 has 16 amino acids. The CDR3, as DNA: TGTGCCAGCAGTACTAGCGGGGGGGCCCAGGGTTACGAGCAGTACTTC. Its translation: CASSTSGGAQGYEQYF.

The chain employs TRBV24-1 and TRBJ2-5; D remains unclear. The CDR3 length is 13 residues. Trimming removed 5 bases at V and 2 bases at J, with 8 bases between. Germline CDR1 reads KGHDR; CDR2 reads SFDVKD. CDR3 sequence (DNA): TGTGCCACCAGTGTTGGCTGGCAAGAGACCCAGTACTTC. This encodes CATSVGWQETQYF.

This clonotype has at least ten counts. J is TRBJ2-5 and V is TRBV7-9; TRBD2 matches at 10 bases. This CDR3 is built from 16 residues. The germline gives CDR1 SEHNR, CDR2 FQNEAQ (reference sequence). V gave up 4 bases and J gave up 1 base; unmatched junction bases: 6. Here the CDR3 DNA reads TGTGCCAGCAGCTCCCATAGCGGGGGGACCCAAGAGACCCAGTACTTC. Translated, it gives CASSSHSGGTQETQYF.

This clonotype has only a few counts. V usage is TRBV6-1 and J usage is TRBJ2-7; possibly TRBD1 or TRBD2 for D (6 bases each). From germline, CDR1 is MNHNS and CDR2 SASEGT. V was cut by 4 bases and J by 4 bases, with 14 bases left in between. The CDR3 is made up of 14 amino acids. CDR3 coding DNA: TGTGCCAGCAGTGGGGCGGGACAACCTTACGAGCAGTACTTC. Encoded protein: CASSGAGQPYEQYF.

This clonotype was picked up a small number of times. The chain employs TRBV12-3 or TRBV12-4 and TRBJ2-1; D not certain. V lost 3 bases to trimming and J lost 8 bases, with 5 bases between them. This CDR3 is 11 amino acids long. In DNA, the CDR3 is TGTGCCAGCAGTTTTATCGATGAGCAGTTCTTC. Translated, it gives CASSFIDEQFF.

This chain connects TRBV28 to TRBJ2-7; TRBD1 agrees at 8 bases. CDR3 length: 15 amino acids. V was clipped by 6 bases and J by 5 bases; unmatched bases: 12. The V gene's germline CDR1 is MDHEN and CDR2 SYDVKM. The DNA for the CDR3 is TGTGCCAGCAGCAATTACGGACAGGGAGCCCACGAGCAGTACTTC. Translating it yields CASSNYGQGAHEQYF. The entire variable domain, with the rest obtained from reference TRBV28 and TRBJ2-7, is as follows: DVKVTQSSRYLVKRTGEKVFLECVQDMDHENMFWYRQDPGLGLRLIYFSYDVKMKEKGDIPEGYSVSREKKERFSLILESASTNQTSMYLCASSNYGQGAHEQYFGPGTRLTVT.

This chain uses TRBV12-5 with TRBJ1-2, with D perhaps TRBD1 (5 bases). CDR3 length: 15 residues. V gave up 2 bases and J gave up 4 bases, with 14 bases separating them. The germline V gene has CDR1 LGHNT and CDR2 FRNRAP. The chain's CDR3 is CASGLSREGFYGYTF. In DNA, the CDR3 is TGTGCTAGTGGTTTGTCACGAGAGGGGTTCTATGGCTACACCTTC.

The CDR3 spells CASSTGEGSGTETQYF. CDR3 coding DNA: TGTGCCAGCAGCACAGGGGAAGGTAGCGGGACGGAGACCCAGTACTTC. The V gene is TRBV6-1, the J gene TRBJ2-5, with D possibly matching TRBD2 (8 bases). From germline, CDR1 is MNHNS and CDR2 SASEGT. The CDR3 consists of 16 residues. The ends were cut back, 6 bases at V and 5 bases at J, with 22 bases in the middle.

This clonotype was seen ten or more times. This chain uses TRBV12-5 with TRBJ1-4, with D perhaps TRBD1 (5 bases). The ends were cut back, 6 bases at V and 10 bases at J, with 12 bases in the middle. Looked up from germline, CDR1 is LGHNT and CDR2 is FRNRAP. There are 12 residues in the CDR3. For the CDR3, the DNA is TGTGCTAGTGGGCAGGGAGTCGGAAAACTGTTTTTT. Amino acid sequence: CASGQGVGKLFF.

This chain links TRBV20-1 with TRBJ1-2; tentative D call: TRBD1 (5 bases). Germline assignment: CDR1 DFQATT and CDR2 SNEGSKA (reference sequence). The CDR3 totals 13 residues. Trimming shortened V by 3 bases and J by 0 bases, and 8 bases separated the two germline ends. CDR3 residues: CSASQGANYGYTF. The CDR3 DNA follows: TGCAGTGCTAGCCAGGGCGCTAACTATGGCTACACCTTC.

This clonotype appeared many times. The chain joins TRBV11-3 to TRBJ2-3, with a possible D match to TRBD1 (6 bases). The germline V gene has CDR1 SGHNT and CDR2 YENEEA. V shed 4 bases and J shed 5 bases, with 16 bases lying between them. This CDR3 contains 15 residues. DNA of the CDR3: TGTGCCAGCAGCTCGAACAGGGTTGTGGAAGATACGCAGTATTTT. Protein: CASSSNRVVEDTQYF.

This chain joins TRBV29-1 and TRBJ2-7, with D perhaps TRBD1 (5 bases). The CDR3 totals 12 residues. The germline V gene has CDR1 SQVTM and CDR2 ANQGSEA. The V and J ends lost 4 bases and 4 bases respectively, with 11 bases between them. CDR3 sequence reads: CSVVSTAYEQYF. The CDR3 DNA follows: TGCAGCGTTGTTTCGACAGCTTACGAGCAGTACTTC.

V gene TRBV28 combines with J gene TRBJ1-2; TRBD1 agrees at 7 bases. Germline V gene data show CDR1 as MDHEN and CDR2 as SYDVKM. The length of the CDR3 is 14 residues. Unmatched junction bases numbered 4, after V lost 6 bases and J lost 0 bases. CDR3 sequence reads: CASRTGKPNYGYTF. The CDR3 DNA is TGTGCCAGCAGGACAGGGAAACCTAACTATGGCTACACCTTC.

In this sample, this clonotype turned up many times. The genes are TRBV7-9 and TRBJ1-1; no firm D call. Trimming shortened V by 0 bases and J by 1 base, and 6 bases separated the two germline ends. There are 14 residues in the CDR3. Looked up from germline, CDR1 is SEHNR and CDR2 is FQNEAQ (reference sequence). The CDR3 protein is CASSLAVANTEAFF. The DNA for the CDR3 is TGTGCCAGCAGCTTAGCGGTGGCGAACACTGAAGCTTTCTTT.

This clonotype was observed a few times. This chain links TRBV7-2 with TRBJ2-3; D might be TRBD1 or TRBD2, each matching 5 bases. V gave up 4 bases and J gave up 6 bases, with 8 bases separating them. Germline V gene sequence: CDR1 SGHTA, CDR2 FQGNSA. The length of the CDR3 is 12 residues. The CDR3 nucleotides read TGTGCCAGCAGCTGGTGGGGGGATACGCAGTATTTT. Translated: CASSWWGDTQYF.

V usage is TRBV4-1 and J usage is TRBJ2-1, with a weak D call TRBD1 (8 bases). The CDR3 sequence is 17 residues long. V lost 4 bases and J 0 bases, leaving 16 bases between the germline ends. From germline, CDR1 is MGHRA and CDR2 YSYEKL. The CDR3 DNA reads TGCGCCAGCAGCCCCCAGGGGGCGGGGGACTCCTACAATGAGCAGTTCTTC. Residues: CASSPQGAGDSYNEQFF.

This clonotype was seen many times. The gene calls are TRBV3-1 and TRBJ2-3, with 8 bases fitting TRBD1. Germline CDR1 and CDR2: LGHDT and YNNKEL (reference sequence). CDR3 length: 15 amino acids. Unmatched junction bases numbered 6, after V lost 1 base and J lost 6 bases. The CDR3 spells CASSQGQGMGDTQYF. The CDR3 nucleotides are TGTGCCAGCAGCCAAGGACAGGGGATGGGGGATACGCAGTATTTT.